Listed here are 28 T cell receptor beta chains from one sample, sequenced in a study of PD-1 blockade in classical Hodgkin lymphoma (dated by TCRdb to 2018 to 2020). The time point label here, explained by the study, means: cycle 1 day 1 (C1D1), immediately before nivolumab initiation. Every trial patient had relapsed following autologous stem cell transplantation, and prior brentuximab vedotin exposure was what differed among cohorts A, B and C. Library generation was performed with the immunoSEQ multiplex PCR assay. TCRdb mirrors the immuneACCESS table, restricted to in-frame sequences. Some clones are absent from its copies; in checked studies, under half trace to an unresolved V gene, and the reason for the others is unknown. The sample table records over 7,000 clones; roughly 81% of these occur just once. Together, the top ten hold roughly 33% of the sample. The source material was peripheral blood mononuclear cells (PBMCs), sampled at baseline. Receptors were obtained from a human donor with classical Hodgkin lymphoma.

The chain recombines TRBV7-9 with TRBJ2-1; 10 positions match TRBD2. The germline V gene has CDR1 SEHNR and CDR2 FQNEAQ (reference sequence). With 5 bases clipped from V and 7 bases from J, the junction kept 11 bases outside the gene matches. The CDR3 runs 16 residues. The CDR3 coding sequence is TGTGCCAGCAGCACCCTCGGAGCGGGAGGGCCTAATGAGCAGTTCTTC. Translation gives CASSTLGAGGPNEQFF.

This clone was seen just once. The CDR3 sequence is CAWRGVWANVLTF. DNA for the CDR3: TGTGCCTGGCGGGGGGTCTGGGCCAACGTCCTGACTTTC. The V call is TRBV30, the J call TRBJ2-6; 7 bases agree with TRBD2. Germline V lookup: CDR1 GTSNPN, CDR2 SVGIG (reference sequence). J gave up 5 bases and V 5 bases, and 3 bases lay outside the gene matches. There are 13 residues in the CDR3.

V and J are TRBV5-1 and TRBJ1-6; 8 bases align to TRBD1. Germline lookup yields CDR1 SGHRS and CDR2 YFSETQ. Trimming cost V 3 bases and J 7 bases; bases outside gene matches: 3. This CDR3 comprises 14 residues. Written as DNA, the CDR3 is TGCGCCAGCAGCTCGGACAGGGTCAATTCACCCCTCCACTTT. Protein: CASSSDRVNSPLHF. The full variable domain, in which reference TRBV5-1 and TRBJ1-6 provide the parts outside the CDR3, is KAGVTQTPRYLIKTRGQQVTLSCSPISGHRSVSWYQQTPGQGLQFLFEYFSETQRNKGNFPGRFSGRQFSNSRSEMNVSTLELGDSALYLCASSSDRVNSPLHFGNGTRLTVT.

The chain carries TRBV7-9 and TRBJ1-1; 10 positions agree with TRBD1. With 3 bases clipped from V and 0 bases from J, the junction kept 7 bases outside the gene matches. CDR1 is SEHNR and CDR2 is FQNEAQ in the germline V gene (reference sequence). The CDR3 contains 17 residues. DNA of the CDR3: TGTGCCAGCAGCTTCCCGACAGGGGGCTCCATGAACACTGAAGCTTTCTTT. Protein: CASSFPTGGSMNTEAFF.

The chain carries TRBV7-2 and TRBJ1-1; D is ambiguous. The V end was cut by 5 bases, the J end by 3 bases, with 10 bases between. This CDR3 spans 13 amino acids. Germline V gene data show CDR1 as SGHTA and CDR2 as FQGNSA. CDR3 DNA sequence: TGTGCCAGCAGCCTAAGCCGCTACACTGAAGCTTTCTTT. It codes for CASSLSRYTEAFF. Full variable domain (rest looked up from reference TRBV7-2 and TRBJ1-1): GAGVSQSPSNKVTEKGKDVELRCDPISGHTALYWYRQSLGQGLEFLIYFQGNSAPDKSGLPSDRFSAERTGGSVSTLTIQRTQQEDSAVYLCASSLSRYTEAFFGQGTRLTVV.

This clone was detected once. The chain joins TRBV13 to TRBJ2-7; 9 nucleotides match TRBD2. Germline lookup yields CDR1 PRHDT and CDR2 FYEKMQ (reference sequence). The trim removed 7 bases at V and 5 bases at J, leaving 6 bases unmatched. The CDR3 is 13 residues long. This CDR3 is CASIRTSVDEQYF. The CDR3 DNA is TGTGCCAGCATCCGGACTAGCGTGGACGAGCAGTACTTC.

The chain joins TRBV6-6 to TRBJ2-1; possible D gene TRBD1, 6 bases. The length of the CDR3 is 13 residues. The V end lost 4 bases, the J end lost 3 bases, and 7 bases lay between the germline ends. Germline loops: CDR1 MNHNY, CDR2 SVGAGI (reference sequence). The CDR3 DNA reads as TGTGCCAGCAGTTCGGACAGCTACAATGAGCAGTTCTTC. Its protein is CASSSDSYNEQFF.

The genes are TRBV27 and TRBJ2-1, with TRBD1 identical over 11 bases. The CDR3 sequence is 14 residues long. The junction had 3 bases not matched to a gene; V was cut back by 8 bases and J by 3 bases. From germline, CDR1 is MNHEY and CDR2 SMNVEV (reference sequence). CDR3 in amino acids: CASWGQGVYNEQFF. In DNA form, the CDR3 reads TGTGCCAGCTGGGGACAGGGGGTCTACAATGAGCAGTTCTTC.

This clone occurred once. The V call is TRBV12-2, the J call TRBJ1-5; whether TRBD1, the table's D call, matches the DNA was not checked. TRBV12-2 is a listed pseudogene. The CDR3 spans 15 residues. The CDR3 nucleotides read TGTGCAAGCGCCCCAAGATTACAGGGTAATCAGCCCCAGCATTTT. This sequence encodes CASAPRLQGNQPQHF.

CDR3 coding DNA: TGTGCCAGCAGCTTGGGGCGGACACCCCCCTACGAGCAGTACTTC. Protein: CASSLGRTPPYEQYF. The chain recombines TRBV5-6 with TRBJ2-7; D may be TRBD1 (5 bases). Germline V gene data show CDR1 as SGHDT and CDR2 as YYEEEE. Trimming removed 0 bases at V and 2 bases at J, with 12 bases between. The length of the CDR3 is 15 residues.

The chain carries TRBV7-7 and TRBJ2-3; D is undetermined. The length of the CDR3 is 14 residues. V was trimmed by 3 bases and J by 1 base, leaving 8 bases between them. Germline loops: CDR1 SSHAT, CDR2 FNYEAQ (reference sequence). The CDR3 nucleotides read TGTGCCAGCAGCTTCAATGTTGGCACAGATACGCAGTATTTT. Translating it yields CASSFNVGTDTQYF.

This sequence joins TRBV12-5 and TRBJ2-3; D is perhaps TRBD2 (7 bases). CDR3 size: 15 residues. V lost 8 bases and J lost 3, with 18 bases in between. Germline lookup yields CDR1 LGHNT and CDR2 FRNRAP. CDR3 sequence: CASSLGGARTDTQYF. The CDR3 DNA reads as TGTGCTAGTTCCCTGGGGGGGGCAAGGACAGATACGCAGTATTTT.

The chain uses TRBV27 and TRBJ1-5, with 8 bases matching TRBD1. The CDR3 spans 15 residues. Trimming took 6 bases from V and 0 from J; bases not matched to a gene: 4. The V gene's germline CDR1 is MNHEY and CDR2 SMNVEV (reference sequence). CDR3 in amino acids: CASRTGQGSNQPQHF. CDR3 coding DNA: TGTGCCAGCAGAACCGGACAGGGTAGCAATCAGCCCCAGCATTTT.

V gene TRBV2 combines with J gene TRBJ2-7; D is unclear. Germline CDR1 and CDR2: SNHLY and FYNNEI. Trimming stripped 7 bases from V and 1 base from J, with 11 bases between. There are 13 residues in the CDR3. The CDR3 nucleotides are TGTGCCAGCACGGCAGCCGATTCCTACGAGCAGTACTTC. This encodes CASTAADSYEQYF.

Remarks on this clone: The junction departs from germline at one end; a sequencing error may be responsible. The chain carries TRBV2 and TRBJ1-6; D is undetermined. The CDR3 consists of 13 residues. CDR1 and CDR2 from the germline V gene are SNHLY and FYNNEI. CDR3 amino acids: CASSVGQNSPLHF. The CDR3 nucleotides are TGTGCCAGCAGTGTCGGTCAAAATTCGCCCCTCCACTTT. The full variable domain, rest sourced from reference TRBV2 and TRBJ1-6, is EPEVTQTPSHQVTQMGQEVILRCVPISNHLYFYWYRQILGQKVEFLVSFYNNEISEKSEIFDDQFSVERPDGSNFTLKIRSTKLEDSAMYFCASSVGQNSPLHFGNGTRLTVT.

The CDR3 bases are TGTGCCATCAGTGGTCCCTCCACCGATCCCAGAAACAAAAACATTCAGTACTTC. Amino acids: CAISGPSTDPRNKNIQYF. The chain is built from TRBV10-3 and TRBJ2-4; no clear D gene. This CDR3 has 18 residues. Germline V gene data show CDR1 as ENHRY and CDR2 as SYGVKD. Trimming removed 4 bases at V and 3 bases at J, with 22 bases between.

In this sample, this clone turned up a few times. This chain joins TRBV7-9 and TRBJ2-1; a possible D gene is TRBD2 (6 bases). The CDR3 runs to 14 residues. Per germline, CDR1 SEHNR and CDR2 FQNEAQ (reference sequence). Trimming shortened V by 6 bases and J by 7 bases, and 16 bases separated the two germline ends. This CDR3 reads CASSSARGGNEQFF. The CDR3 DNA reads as TGTGCCAGCAGTTCCGCTCGGGGAGGAAATGAGCAGTTCTTC.

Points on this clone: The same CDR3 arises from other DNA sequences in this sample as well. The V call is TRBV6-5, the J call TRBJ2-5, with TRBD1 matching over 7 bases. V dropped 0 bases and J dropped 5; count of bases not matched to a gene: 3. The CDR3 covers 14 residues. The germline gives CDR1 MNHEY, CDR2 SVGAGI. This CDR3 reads CASSYSEGAETQYF. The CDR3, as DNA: TGTGCCAGCAGTTACTCCGAGGGGGCCGAGACCCAGTACTTC.

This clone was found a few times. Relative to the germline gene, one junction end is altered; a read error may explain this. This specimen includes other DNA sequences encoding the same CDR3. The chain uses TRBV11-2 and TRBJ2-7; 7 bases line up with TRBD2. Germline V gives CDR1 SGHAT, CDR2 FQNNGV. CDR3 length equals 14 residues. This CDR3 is CASSQAGSSYEQYF. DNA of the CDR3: TGCGCCAGCAGCCAAGCGGGAAGCTCCTACGAGCAGTACTTC.

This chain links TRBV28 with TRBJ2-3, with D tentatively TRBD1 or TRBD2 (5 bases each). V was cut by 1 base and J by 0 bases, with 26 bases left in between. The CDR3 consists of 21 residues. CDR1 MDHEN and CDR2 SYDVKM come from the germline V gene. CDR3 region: CASSLLISAVWGSRSTDTQYF. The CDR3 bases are TGTGCCAGCAGTTTATTGATATCGGCCGTGTGGGGGTCCCGTAGCACAGATACGCAGTATTTT.

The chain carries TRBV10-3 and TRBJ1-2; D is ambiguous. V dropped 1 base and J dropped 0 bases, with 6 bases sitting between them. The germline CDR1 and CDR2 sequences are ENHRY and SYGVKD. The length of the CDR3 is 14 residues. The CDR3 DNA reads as TGTGCCATCAGTGAGTGGCGAACTAACTATGGCTACACCTTC. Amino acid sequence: CAISEWRTNYGYTF.

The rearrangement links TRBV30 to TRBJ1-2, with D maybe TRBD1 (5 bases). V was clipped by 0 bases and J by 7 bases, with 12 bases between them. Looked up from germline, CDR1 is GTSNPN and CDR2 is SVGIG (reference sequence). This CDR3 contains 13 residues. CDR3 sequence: CAWSVIRGSGYTF. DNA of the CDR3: TGTGCCTGGAGTGTAATAAGGGGCAGTGGCTACACCTTC.

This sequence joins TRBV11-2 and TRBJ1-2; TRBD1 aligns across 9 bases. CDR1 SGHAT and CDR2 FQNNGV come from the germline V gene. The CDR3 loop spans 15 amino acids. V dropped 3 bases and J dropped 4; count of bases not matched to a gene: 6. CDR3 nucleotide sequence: TGTGCCAGCAGCTTCGGAGGGGGACAGGGCTATGGCTACACCTTC. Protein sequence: CASSFGGGQGYGYTF.

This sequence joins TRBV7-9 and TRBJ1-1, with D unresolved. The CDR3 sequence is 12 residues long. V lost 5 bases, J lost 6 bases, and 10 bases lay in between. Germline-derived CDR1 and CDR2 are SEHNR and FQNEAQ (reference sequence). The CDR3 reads CASSPLLPEAFF. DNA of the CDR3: TGTGCCAGCAGCCCCCTTCTGCCTGAAGCTTTCTTT.

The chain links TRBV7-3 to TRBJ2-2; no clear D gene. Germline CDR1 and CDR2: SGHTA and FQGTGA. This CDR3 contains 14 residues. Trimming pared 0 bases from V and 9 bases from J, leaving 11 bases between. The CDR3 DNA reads TGTGCCAGCAGCTTAACGTGGAACCACCGGGAGCTGTTTTTT. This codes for CASSLTWNHRELFF.

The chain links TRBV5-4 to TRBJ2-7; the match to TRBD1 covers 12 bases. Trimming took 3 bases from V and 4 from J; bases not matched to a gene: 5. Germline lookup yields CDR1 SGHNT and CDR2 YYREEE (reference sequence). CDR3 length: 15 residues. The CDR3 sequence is CASSSWDRGLYEQYF. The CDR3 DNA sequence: TGTGCCAGCAGCTCGTGGGACAGGGGGCTGTACGAGCAGTACTTC.

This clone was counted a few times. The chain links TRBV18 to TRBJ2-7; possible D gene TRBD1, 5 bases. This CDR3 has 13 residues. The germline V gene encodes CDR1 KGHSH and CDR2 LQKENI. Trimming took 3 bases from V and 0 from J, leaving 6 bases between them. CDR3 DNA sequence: TGTGCCAGCTCACCCGACAGCTCCTACGAGCAGTACTTC. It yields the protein CASSPDSSYEQYF. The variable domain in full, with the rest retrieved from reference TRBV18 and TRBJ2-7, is NAGVMQNPRHLVRRRGQEARLRCSPMKGHSHVYWYRQLPEEGLKFMVYLQKENIIDESGMPKERFSAEFPKEGPSILRIQQVVRGDSAAYFCASSPDSSYEQYFGPGTRLTVT.

The CDR3 protein is CATSRVDYNEQFF. CDR3 DNA sequence: TGTGCCACCAGCAGAGTAGATTACAATGAGCAGTTCTTC. The J gene is TRBJ2-1, the V gene TRBV15; D unclear. V shed 1 base and J shed 4 bases, with 5 bases lying between them. The CDR3 contains 13 residues. Germline V gene lookup returns CDR1 LNHNV and CDR2 YYDKDF (reference sequence).